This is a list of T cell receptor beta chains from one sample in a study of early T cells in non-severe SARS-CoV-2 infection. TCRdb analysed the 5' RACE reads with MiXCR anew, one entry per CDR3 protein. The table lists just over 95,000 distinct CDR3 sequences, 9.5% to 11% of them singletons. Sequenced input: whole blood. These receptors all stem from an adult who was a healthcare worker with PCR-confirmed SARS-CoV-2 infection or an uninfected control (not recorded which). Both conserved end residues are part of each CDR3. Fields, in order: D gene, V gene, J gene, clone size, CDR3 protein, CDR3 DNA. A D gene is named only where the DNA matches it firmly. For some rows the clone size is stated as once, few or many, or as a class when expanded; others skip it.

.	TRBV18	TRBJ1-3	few	CASSPPGSVRGNTIYF	TGTGCCAGCTCACCACCGGGCAGTGTGAGGGGAAACACCATATATTTT
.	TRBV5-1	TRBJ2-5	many	CASSLGGGETQYF	TGCGCCAGCAGCTTGGGGGGCGGAGAGACCCAGTACTTC
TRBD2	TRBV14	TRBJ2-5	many	CASSQDLWASGRAAQETQYF	TGTGCCAGCAGCCAAGATCTCTGGGCTAGCGGGAGGGCGGCCCAAGAGACCCAGTACTTC
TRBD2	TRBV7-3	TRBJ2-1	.	CASTIGTSGGYNEQFF	TGTGCCAGCACCATAGGGACTAGCGGGGGCTACAATGAGCAGTTCTTC
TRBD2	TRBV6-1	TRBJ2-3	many	CASSEIAGGTDTQYF	TGTGCCAGCAGTGAAATAGCGGGGGGCACAGATACGCAGTATTTT
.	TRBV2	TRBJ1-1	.	CASSPQGTNTEAFF	TGTGCCAGCAGTCCTCAGGGGACGAACACTGAAGCTTTCTTT
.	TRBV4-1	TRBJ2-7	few	CASSHALARVGYEQYF	TGCGCCAGCAGCCATGCTTTAGCGAGGGTGGGCTACGAGCAGTACTTC
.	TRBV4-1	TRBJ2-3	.	CASSQALGTDTQYF	TGCGCCAGCAGCCAAGCGCTGGGCACAGATACGCAGTATTTT
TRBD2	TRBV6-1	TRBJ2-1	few	CASSEVVAGGRREQFF	TGTGCCAGCAGTGAAGTAGTAGCGGGGGGGCGTCGGGAGCAGTTCTTC
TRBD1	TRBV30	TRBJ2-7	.	CAMDRGSYEQYF	TGTGCCATGGACAGGGGAAGCTACGAGCAGTACTTC
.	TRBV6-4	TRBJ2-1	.	CASSGARQGNSYNEQFF	TGTGCCAGCAGCGGGGCCCGCCAGGGGAATTCCTACAATGAGCAGTTCTTC
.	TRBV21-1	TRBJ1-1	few	CASSKGNEGNTEAFF	TGTGCCAGCAGCAAAGGCAATGAGGGGAACACTGAAGCTTTCTTT
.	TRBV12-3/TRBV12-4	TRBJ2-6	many	CASSQTDPRPRSGANVLTF	TGTGCCAGCAGTCAGACGGACCCCCGTCCCCGCTCTGGGGCCAACGTCCTGACTTTC
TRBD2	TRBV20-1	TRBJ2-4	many	CSAVGGGPTKNIQYF	TGCAGTGCCGTGGGGGGAGGGCCGACCAAAAACATTCAGTACTTC
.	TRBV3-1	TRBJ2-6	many	CASSQGVGSGANVLTF	TGTGCCAGCAGCCAAGGAGTGGGGTCAGGGGCCAACGTCCTGACTTTC
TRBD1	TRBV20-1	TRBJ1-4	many	CSALTGTGEKLFF	TGCAGTGCCCTGACAGGGACGGGTGAAAAACTGTTTTTT
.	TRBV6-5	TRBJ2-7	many	CASSYSRFMVHEQYF	TGTGCCAGCAGTTACTCGCGTTTCATGGTCCACGAGCAGTACTTC
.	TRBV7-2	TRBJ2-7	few	CASSFVDNYEQYF	TGTGCCAGCAGCTTCGTCGACAACTACGAGCAGTACTTC
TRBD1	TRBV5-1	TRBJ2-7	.	CASSLGQGVYEQYF	TGCGCCAGCAGCTTGGGACAGGGGGTCTACGAGCAGTACTTC
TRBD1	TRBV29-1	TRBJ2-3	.	CSGRQGRDTQYF	TGCAGCGGACGACAGGGAAGGGATACGCAGTATTTT
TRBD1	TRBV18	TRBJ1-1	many	CASSPKQGAIGRDTEAFF	TGTGCCAGCTCACCAAAACAGGGGGCGATAGGTCGTGACACTGAAGCTTTCTTT
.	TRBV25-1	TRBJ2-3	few	CASEDTDTQYF	TGTGCCAGCGAAGATACAGATACGCAGTATTTT
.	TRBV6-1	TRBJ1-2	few	CASSEGEVVFYGYTF	TGTGCCAGCAGTGAAGGCGAAGTAGTCTTCTATGGCTACACCTTC
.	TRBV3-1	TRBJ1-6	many	CASSQDLVGSYNSPLHF	TGTGCCAGCAGCCAAGACCTCGTCGGTTCCTATAATTCACCCCTCCACTTT
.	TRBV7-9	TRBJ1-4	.	CASQRDPGRRATNEKLFF	TGTGCCAGCCAACGGGACCCGGGACGAAGGGCAACTAATGAAAAACTGTTTTTT
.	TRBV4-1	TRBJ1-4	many	CASSQGSDLRTNEKLFF	TGCGCCAGCAGCCAAGGGAGCGACCTCAGAACTAATGAAAAACTGTTTTTT
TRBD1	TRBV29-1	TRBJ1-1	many	CSVEDINRGSNEAFF	TGCAGCGTTGAAGATATTAACAGGGGGTCTAATGAAGCTTTCTTT
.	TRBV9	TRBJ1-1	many	CASSVDPGTNTEAFF	TGTGCCAGCAGCGTAGATCCGGGAACAAACACTGAAGCTTTCTTT
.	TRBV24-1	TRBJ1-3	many	CATDPTRIGGLNTIYF	TGTGCCACCGACCCTACACGAATTGGGGGCCTAAACACCATATATTTT
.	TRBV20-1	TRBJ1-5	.	CSAHRANTYSNQPQHF	TGCAGTGCGCACAGGGCCAACACCTATAGCAATCAGCCCCAGCATTTT
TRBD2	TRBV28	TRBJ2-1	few	CAAGVSSYNEQFF	TGTGCAGCGGGGGTCAGCTCCTACAATGAGCAGTTCTTC
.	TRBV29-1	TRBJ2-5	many	CSVEPGRGGETQYF	TGCAGCGTTGAACCCGGACGAGGAGGGGAGACCCAGTACTTC
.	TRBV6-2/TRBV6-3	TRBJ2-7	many	CASSPQVYEQYF	TGTGCCAGCAGCCCCCAGGTGTACGAGCAGTACTTC
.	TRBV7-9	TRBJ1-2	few	CASSAGTSYGYTF	TGTGCCAGCAGCGCCGGGACGTCCTATGGCTACACCTTC
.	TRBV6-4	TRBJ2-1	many	CASSDWGGDDEQFF	TGTGCCAGCAGTGACTGGGGGGGCGATGATGAGCAGTTCTTC
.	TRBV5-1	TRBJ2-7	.	CASSWGSDGTYYEQYF	TGCGCCAGCAGCTGGGGATCGGACGGGACCTACTACGAGCAGTACTTC
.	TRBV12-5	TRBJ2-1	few	CASGLVIGSNEQFF	TGTGCTAGTGGTTTGGTAATTGGGAGCAATGAGCAGTTCTTC
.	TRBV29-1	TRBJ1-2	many	CSVTGTYGYTF	TGCAGCGTTACAGGAACCTATGGCTACACCTTC
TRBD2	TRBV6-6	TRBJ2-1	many	CASSEPPGLAGGREQFF	TGTGCCAGCAGTGAACCCCCGGGACTAGCGGGGGGGCGTGAGCAGTTCTTC
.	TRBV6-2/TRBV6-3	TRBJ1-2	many	CASSYPLPANGYTF	TGTGCCAGCAGTTACCCCCTACCGGCGAATGGCTACACCTTC
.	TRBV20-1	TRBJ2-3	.	CSAVPPRAGSTDTQYF	TGCAGTGCTGTACCTCCCCGGGCGGGGAGCACAGATACGCAGTATTTT
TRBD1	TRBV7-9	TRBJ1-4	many	CASSLAGDRNEKLFF	TGTGCCAGCAGCTTAGCCGGGGACAGGAATGAAAAACTGTTTTTT
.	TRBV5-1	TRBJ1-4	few	CASTEGTATNEKLFF	TGCGCCAGCACCGAGGGAACTGCAACTAATGAAAAACTGTTTTTT
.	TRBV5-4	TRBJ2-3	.	CASSLDGQDTQYF	TGTGCCAGCAGCTTGGACGGGCAAGATACGCAGTATTTT
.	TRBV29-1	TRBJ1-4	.	CSVEDTGLSEKLFF	TGCAGCGTTGAAGATACAGGGTTAAGTGAAAAACTGTTTTTT
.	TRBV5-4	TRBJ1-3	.	CASSLGGTSGNTIYF	TGTGCCAGCAGCTTGGGGGGGACCTCTGGAAACACCATATATTTT
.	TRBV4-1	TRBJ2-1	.	CASSQDGRYNEQFF	TGCGCCAGCAGCCAGGACGGACGGTACAATGAGCAGTTCTTC
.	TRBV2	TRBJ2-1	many	CASSISREAEQFF	TGTGCCAGCAGCATATCCAGGGAGGCTGAGCAGTTCTTC
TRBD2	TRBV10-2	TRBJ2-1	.	CASRGSGTSIEQFF	TGCGCCAGCAGGGGATCAGGGACTAGCATCGAGCAGTTCTTC
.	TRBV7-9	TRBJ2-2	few	CASSRPGGNTGELFF	TGTGCCAGCAGCCGCCCAGGGGGGAATACCGGGGAGCTGTTTTTT